This T cell receptor (beta chain) was documented in a study of human T cells and chemical hapten exposure. TCRdb redid the calling of the RACE reads with MiXCR, one entry per CDR3 protein. The data hold 62,000 or so distinct CDR3 sequences, with roughly 9.7% observed a single time. The sample holds a few counts of this clonotype. Time point here: pre-sensitization, week 0. This sample's treatment: therapeutic diphenylcyclopropenone sensitization with weekly scalp DPC. Trimming took off 6 bases at V and 6 bases at J, with 14 bases between the two ends. The CDR3 is made up of 13 amino acids. Looked up from germline, CDR1 is SNHLY and CDR2 is FYNNEI.

Source: whole blood, taken in connection with sensitization to the hapten diphenylcyclopropenone (DPC). The TCR originated in a woman in her 50s with alopecia areata. Some clones in this sample may be carry-over from other donors' samples. The chain couples TRBV2 to TRBJ1-2, with D uncertain. The CDR3 DNA sequence: TGTGCCAGCAGCCTCCAGTTGGTCGATGGCTACACCTTC. Residues: CASSLQLVDGYTF. The full variable domain, rest sourced from reference TRBV2 and TRBJ1-2, is EPEVTQTPSHQVTQMGQEVILRCVPISNHLYFYWYRQILGQKVEFLVSFYNNEISEKSEIFDDQFSVERPDGSNFTLKIRSTKLEDSAMYFCASSLQLVDGYTFGSGTRLTVV.